The entry below describes one T cell receptor (beta chain). These data originate in a study of technical replicates of blood from several donors. Clones were sequenced by immunoSEQ multiplex PCR, and TCRdb holds only the in-frame ones, with some missing. The sample lists more than 70,000 clones; around 97% were seen once. The CDR3 extends over 15 amino acids. Trimming removed 6 bases from V and 4 bases from J, with 19 bases in between. The germline V gene encodes CDR1 SNHLY and CDR2 FYNNEI. The sample consisted of T cells isolated from PBMCs. The chain recombines TRBV2 with TRBJ2-7, with D possibly being TRBD2 (6 bases). The sequence was collected from a human donor in good health. CDR3 amino acids: CASRDPGGTLYEQYF. Here the CDR3 DNA reads TGTGCCAGCAGAGACCCCGGAGGGACCCTATACGAGCAGTACTTC.